This T cell receptor (beta chain) emerged from a study of T cell clonotyping in hematopoietic cell transplantation. Specified time point: recipient sample about 28 days before transplant, after cytoreduction. Blood collection times were about day -28 and days 30, 100, 180 posttransplant. V was pared by 7 bases and J by 0 bases, with 13 bases between. This CDR3 region has 15 residues. Per germline, CDR1 MNHNS and CDR2 SASEGT. Clones were read by immunoSEQ multiplex PCR, and TCRdb kept only the in-frame ones, dropping some. The sample carries tens of thousands of clones, around 90% recorded once. The receptor's source is a man younger than 30 with biphenotypic leukemia. Some clones in this sample may be carry-over from other donors' samples. The source material was peripheral blood mononuclear cells, sampled before stem cell transplant. The chain carries TRBV6-1 and TRBJ1-5; maybe TRBD1 (6 bases). CDR3 residues: CASNEDSYSNQPQHF. The DNA of the CDR3 is TGTGCCAGCAACGAGGACAGTTATAGCAATCAGCCCCAGCATTTT.